These T cell receptor beta chains were read from a single sample in a study of technical replicates of blood from a handful of donors. The method was immunoSEQ multiplex PCR; TCRdb's version includes in-frame clones alone and lacks a portion of them. The sample holds 60,000 to 90,000 clones, less than 97% seen once. Material: T cells isolated from PBMCs. These receptors came from a human donor in good health. The CDR3 runs from the conserved cysteine through the conserved F or W. Fields, in order: V gene, J gene, CDR3 protein.

v_gene: TRBV7-9; j_gene: TRBJ2-6; CDR3aa: CASSLAGSGANVLTF
v_gene: TRBV27; j_gene: TRBJ1-1; CDR3aa: CASSLRRSGTEAFF
v_gene: TRBV27; j_gene: TRBJ1-5; CDR3aa: CASSLIQGSNQPQHF
v_gene: TRBV2; j_gene: TRBJ2-1; CDR3aa: CASSPRPTSGGDEQFF
v_gene: TRBV27; j_gene: TRBJ2-5; CDR3aa: CASSSPVGQGMGETQYF
v_gene: TRBV5-4; j_gene: TRBJ1-1; CDR3aa: CASSFGGLTGNTEAFF
v_gene: TRBV2; j_gene: TRBJ2-1; CDR3aa: CASSEGTSRGEQFF
v_gene: TRBV19; j_gene: TRBJ1-1; CDR3aa: CASSPRGAEAFF
v_gene: TRBV11-2; j_gene: TRBJ2-7; CDR3aa: CASSLKLAGVYYEQYF
v_gene: TRBV29-1; j_gene: TRBJ1-1; CDR3aa: CSVDRELMNTEAFF
v_gene: TRBV25-1; j_gene: TRBJ2-5; CDR3aa: CASSDGGFETQYF
v_gene: TRBV9; j_gene: TRBJ2-1; CDR3aa: CASSVVAGSYNEQFF
v_gene: TRBV18; j_gene: TRBJ1-3; CDR3aa: CASSTNRGGNTIYF
v_gene: TRBV11-3; j_gene: TRBJ1-1; CDR3aa: CASSLGRRTEAFF
v_gene: TRBV11-3; j_gene: TRBJ2-1; CDR3aa: CASGSGGALNEQFF
v_gene: TRBV27; j_gene: TRBJ2-1; CDR3aa: CASSLSVADPYNEQFF
v_gene: TRBV7-9; j_gene: TRBJ2-1; CDR3aa: CASSSRTSGDNEQFF
v_gene: TRBV28; j_gene: TRBJ1-5; CDR3aa: CASSPEVWQPQHF
v_gene: TRBV5-1; j_gene: TRBJ1-3; CDR3aa: CASSLGIQWATIYF
v_gene: TRBV11-1; j_gene: TRBJ1-2; CDR3aa: CASSPGQSYGYTF
v_gene: TRBV4-1; j_gene: TRBJ1-4; CDR3aa: CASSQTGVGQLFF
v_gene: TRBV7-9; j_gene: TRBJ1-2; CDR3aa: CASSFLRTGADYGYTF
v_gene: TRBV5-4; j_gene: TRBJ1-1; CDR3aa: CASSLDPGGTEAFF
v_gene: TRBV7-6; j_gene: TRBJ2-5; CDR3aa: CASNNRGSQETQYF
v_gene: TRBV2; j_gene: TRBJ1-5; CDR3aa: CASSELRGASNQPQHF
v_gene: TRBV10-3; j_gene: TRBJ2-7; CDR3aa: CAISVGSGTESSYEQYF
v_gene: TRBV19; j_gene: TRBJ1-1; CDR3aa: CASSMGTGNTEAFF
v_gene: TRBV7-2; j_gene: TRBJ2-1; CDR3aa: CASSSSGNSYNEQFF
v_gene: TRBV6-1; j_gene: TRBJ2-2; CDR3aa: CGASSTGELFF